This TCR beta chain was recovered during a study of OX40 agonist ivuxolimab in advanced cancers. Trimming cost V 10 bases and J 7 bases, with 21 bases left between them. The CDR3 totals 14 residues. TCRdb keeps only in-frame clones here, not all; method: immunoSEQ multiplex PCR. The data show around 35,000 clones, around 84% seen once. The sequenced sample was CD4+ or CD8+ T cells sorted from blood, obtained in a trial of the OX40 agonist ivuxolimab. The V gene is TRBV5-3, the J gene TRBJ2-1; D gene ambiguous. TRBV5-3 belongs to the ORF category, with a function that is uncertain. This clonotype originated in an adult with an advanced solid tumor such as melanoma, head and neck, liver or kidney cancer. The CDR3 coding sequence is TGTGCCCGGTATCGGTGGCCGGGCGGTAATGAGCAGTTCTTC. Protein product: CARYRWPGGNEQFF.